This is a list of T cell receptor beta chains from one sample in a study of monozygotic twins with inflammatory bowel disease. TCRdb re-called the 5' RACE reads; every CDR3 protein appears as one record, without DNA. This repertoire includes a few hundred thousand distinct CDR3 sequences. What was sequenced was blood. Every receptor here comes from a human donor with ulcerative colitis or Crohn's disease, or a healthy co-twin of an affected twin (not recorded which). Both conserved end residues are part of each CDR3.

v_gene: TRBV3-1; j_gene: TRBJ2-5; CDR3aa: CASDEGAGQETQYF
v_gene: TRBV7-3; j_gene: TRBJ1-2; CDR3aa: CASAPGGTAYGYTF
v_gene: TRBV12-5; j_gene: TRBJ1-2; CDR3aa: CARRPQSCGYGYTF
v_gene: TRBV27; j_gene: TRBJ1-1; CDR3aa: CASSNRENTEAFF
v_gene: TRBV24-1; j_gene: TRBJ2-7; CDR3aa: CATRPGHISYEQYF
v_gene: TRBV7-2; j_gene: TRBJ2-7; CDR3aa: CASSRRRGTYEQYF
v_gene: TRBV6-2/TRBV6-3; j_gene: TRBJ2-7; CDR3aa: CASSLSGTGPAEQYF
v_gene: TRBV12-3/TRBV12-4; j_gene: TRBJ2-2; CDR3aa: CASTWGGPTGELFF
v_gene: TRBV11-2; j_gene: TRBJ1-1; CDR3aa: CASSSTGYYEAFF
v_gene: TRBV6-2/TRBV6-3; j_gene: TRBJ2-4; CDR3aa: CASGPSQPLAKNIQYF
v_gene: TRBV20-1; j_gene: TRBJ1-1; CDR3aa: CSADSRTGTMRPPEAFF
v_gene: TRBV5-6; j_gene: TRBJ1-5; CDR3aa: CASSLLSTNQPQHF
v_gene: TRBV6-4; j_gene: TRBJ2-1; CDR3aa: CASGARTGDNEQFF
v_gene: TRBV6-5; j_gene: TRBJ2-7; CDR3aa: CASSSRTVGREQYF
v_gene: TRBV4-2; j_gene: TRBJ1-1; CDR3aa: CASSQWEGVNTEAFF
v_gene: TRBV7-2; j_gene: TRBJ2-1; CDR3aa: CASSLRVGEQFF
v_gene: TRBV3-1; j_gene: TRBJ2-4; CDR3aa: CASSQTGTRLAKNIQYF
v_gene: TRBV29-1; j_gene: TRBJ2-7; CDR3aa: CSVVVSSYEQYF
v_gene: TRBV12-3/TRBV12-4; j_gene: TRBJ2-5; CDR3aa: CASSSGSRGVGETQYF
v_gene: TRBV18; j_gene: TRBJ2-1; CDR3aa: CASSPPPDNEQFF
v_gene: TRBV6-1; j_gene: TRBJ1-1; CDR3aa: CASSEGAVGKAFF
v_gene: TRBV5-1; j_gene: TRBJ1-5; CDR3aa: CASSLEGETSNQPQHF
v_gene: TRBV12-3/TRBV12-4; j_gene: TRBJ2-7; CDR3aa: CASSLVQEHEQYF
v_gene: TRBV12-3/TRBV12-4; j_gene: TRBJ2-6; CDR3aa: CASGPQGTGANVLTF
v_gene: TRBV12-3/TRBV12-4; j_gene: TRBJ2-5; CDR3aa: CASTYHGGGETQYF
v_gene: TRBV12-3/TRBV12-4; j_gene: TRBJ1-1; CDR3aa: CASRETGYWDTEAFF
v_gene: TRBV29-1; j_gene: TRBJ2-2; CDR3aa: CSVGRQGATTGELFF
v_gene: TRBV5-1; j_gene: TRBJ1-5; CDR3aa: CASSLVADGQPQHF
v_gene: TRBV9; j_gene: TRBJ2-5; CDR3aa: CASSADSSSRETQYF
v_gene: TRBV12-3/TRBV12-4; j_gene: TRBJ1-1; CDR3aa: CASSFQGATEAFF
v_gene: TRBV5-1; j_gene: TRBJ2-1; CDR3aa: CASSENRDRVGGNEQFF
v_gene: TRBV12-3/TRBV12-4; j_gene: TRBJ2-7; CDR3aa: CASSSRYNEQYF
v_gene: TRBV5-6; j_gene: TRBJ2-3; CDR3aa: CASSPIAGVTDTQYF
v_gene: TRBV7-9; j_gene: TRBJ2-2; CDR3aa: CASRPPTGSPGELFF
v_gene: TRBV30; j_gene: TRBJ2-7; CDR3aa: CAWDILRYEQYF